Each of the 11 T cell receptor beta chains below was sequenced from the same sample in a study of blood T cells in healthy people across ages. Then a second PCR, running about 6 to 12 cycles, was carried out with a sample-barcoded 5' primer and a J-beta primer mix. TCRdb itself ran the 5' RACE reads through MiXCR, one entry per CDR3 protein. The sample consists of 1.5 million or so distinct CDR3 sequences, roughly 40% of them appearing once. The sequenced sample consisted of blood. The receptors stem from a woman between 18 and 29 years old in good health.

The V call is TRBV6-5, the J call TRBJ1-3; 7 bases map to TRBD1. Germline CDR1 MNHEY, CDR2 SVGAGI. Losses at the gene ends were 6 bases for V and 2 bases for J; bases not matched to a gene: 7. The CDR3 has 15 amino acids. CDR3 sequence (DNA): TGTGCCAGCAGCTCCGACAGGGCCCCTGGAAACACCATATATTTT. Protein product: CASSSDRAPGNTIYF.

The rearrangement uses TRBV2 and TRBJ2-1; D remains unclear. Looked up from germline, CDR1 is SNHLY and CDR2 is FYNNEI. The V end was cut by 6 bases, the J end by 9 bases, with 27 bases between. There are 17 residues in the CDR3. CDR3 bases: TGTGCCAGCAGCGACCCCTCAGCCAGCGACCTCATTAGTGAGCAGTTCTTC. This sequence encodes CASSDPSASDLISEQFF.

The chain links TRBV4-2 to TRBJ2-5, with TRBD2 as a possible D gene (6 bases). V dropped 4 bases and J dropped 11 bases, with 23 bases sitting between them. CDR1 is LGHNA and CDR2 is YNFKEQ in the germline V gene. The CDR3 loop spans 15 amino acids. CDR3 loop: CASSPGQADYNEQYF. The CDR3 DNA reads TGTGCCAGCAGCCCCGGGCAGGCGGACTACAATGAGCAGTACTTC.

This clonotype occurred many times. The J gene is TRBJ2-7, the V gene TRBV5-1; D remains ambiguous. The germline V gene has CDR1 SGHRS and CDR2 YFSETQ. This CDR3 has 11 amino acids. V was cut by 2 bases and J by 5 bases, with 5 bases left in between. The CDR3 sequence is CASSFHHEQYF. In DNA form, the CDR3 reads TGCGCCAGCAGCTTCCACCACGAGCAGTACTTC.

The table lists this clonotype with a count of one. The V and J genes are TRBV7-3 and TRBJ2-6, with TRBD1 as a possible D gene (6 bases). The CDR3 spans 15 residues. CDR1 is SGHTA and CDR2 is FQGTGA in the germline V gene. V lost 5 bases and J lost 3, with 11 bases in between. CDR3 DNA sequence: TGTGCCAGCAGCCACGCAGGGGTTGGGGCCAACGTCCTGACTTTC. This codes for CASSHAGVGANVLTF.

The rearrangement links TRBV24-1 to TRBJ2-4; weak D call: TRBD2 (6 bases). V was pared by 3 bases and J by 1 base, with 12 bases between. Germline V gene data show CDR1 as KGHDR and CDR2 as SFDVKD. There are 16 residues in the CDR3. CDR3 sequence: CATSDQTGTAKNIQYF. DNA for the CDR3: TGTGCCACCAGTGATCAAACCGGGACTGCCAAAAACATTCAGTACTTC.

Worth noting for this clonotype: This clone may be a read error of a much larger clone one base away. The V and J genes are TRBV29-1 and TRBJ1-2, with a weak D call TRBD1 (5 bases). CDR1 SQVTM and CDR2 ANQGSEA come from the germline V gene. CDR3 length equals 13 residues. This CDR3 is CSGERGYDYGYTF. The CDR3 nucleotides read TGCAGCGGTGAAAGGGGTTACGACTATGGCTACACCTTC.

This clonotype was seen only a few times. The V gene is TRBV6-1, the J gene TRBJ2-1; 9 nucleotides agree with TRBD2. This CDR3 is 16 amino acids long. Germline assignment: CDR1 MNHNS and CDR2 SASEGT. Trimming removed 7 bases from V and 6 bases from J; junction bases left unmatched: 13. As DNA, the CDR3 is TGTGCCAGCAATGTAAGAGGCGGGGGGGCCGGCAATGAGCAGTTCTTC. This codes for CASNVRGGGAGNEQFF.

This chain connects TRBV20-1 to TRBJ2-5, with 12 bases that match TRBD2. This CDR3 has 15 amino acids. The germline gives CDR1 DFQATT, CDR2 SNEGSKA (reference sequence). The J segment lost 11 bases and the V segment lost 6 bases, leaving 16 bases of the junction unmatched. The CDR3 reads CSARLAGVVYNEQYF. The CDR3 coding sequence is TGCAGTGCGCGACTAGCGGGAGTCGTCTACAATGAGCAGTACTTC.

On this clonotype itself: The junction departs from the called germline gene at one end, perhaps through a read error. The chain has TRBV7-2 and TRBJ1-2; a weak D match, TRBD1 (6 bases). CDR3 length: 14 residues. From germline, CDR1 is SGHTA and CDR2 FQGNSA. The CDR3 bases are TGTGCCAGCAGCCCCTTTCCAGGGGAGCATGGCAACACCTTC. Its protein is CASSPFPGEHGNTF.

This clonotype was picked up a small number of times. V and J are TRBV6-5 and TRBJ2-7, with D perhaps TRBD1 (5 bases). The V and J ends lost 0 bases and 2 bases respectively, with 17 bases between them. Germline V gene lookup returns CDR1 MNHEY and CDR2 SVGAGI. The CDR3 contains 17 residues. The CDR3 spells CASSYSNRAATAYEQYF. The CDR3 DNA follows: TGTGCCAGCAGTTACTCGAATAGGGCAGCGACAGCCTACGAGCAGTACTTC.